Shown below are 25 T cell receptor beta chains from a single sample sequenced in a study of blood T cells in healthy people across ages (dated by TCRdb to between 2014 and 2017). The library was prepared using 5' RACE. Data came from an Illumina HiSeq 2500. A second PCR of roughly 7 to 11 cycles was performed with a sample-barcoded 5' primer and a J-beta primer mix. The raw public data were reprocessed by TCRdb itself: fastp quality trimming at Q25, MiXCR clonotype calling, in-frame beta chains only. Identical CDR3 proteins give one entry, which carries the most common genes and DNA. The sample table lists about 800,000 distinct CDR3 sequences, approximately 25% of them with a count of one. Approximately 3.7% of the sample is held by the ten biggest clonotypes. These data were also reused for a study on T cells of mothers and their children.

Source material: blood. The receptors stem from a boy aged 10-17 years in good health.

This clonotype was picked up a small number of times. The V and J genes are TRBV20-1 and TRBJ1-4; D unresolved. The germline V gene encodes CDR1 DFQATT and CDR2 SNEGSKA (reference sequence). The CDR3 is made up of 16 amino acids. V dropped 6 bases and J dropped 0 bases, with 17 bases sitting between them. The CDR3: CSAIPISHPTNEKLFF. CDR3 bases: TGCAGTGCCATCCCTATAAGTCACCCAACTAATGAAAAACTGTTTTTT.

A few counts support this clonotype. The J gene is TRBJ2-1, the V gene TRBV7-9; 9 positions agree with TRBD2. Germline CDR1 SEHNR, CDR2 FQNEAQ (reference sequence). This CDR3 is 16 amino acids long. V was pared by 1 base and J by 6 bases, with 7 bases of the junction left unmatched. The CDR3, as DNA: TGTGCCAGCAGCTTAGTAAGTAGCGGGAGTCTCAATGAGCAGTTCTTC. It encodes CASSLVSSGSLNEQFF. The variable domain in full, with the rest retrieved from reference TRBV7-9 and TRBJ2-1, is DTGVSQNPRHKITKRGQNVTFRCDPISEHNRLYWYRQTLGQGPEFLTYFQNEAQLEKSRLLSDRFSAERPKGSFSTLEIQRTEQGDSAMYLCASSLVSSGSLNEQFFGPGTRLTVL.

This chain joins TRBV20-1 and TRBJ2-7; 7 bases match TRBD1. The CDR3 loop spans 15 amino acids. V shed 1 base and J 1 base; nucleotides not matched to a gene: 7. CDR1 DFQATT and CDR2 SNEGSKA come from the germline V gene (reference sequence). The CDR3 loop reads CSARVVRGQSYEQYF. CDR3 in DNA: TGCAGTGCTAGAGTGGTGAGGGGGCAATCCTACGAGCAGTACTTC.

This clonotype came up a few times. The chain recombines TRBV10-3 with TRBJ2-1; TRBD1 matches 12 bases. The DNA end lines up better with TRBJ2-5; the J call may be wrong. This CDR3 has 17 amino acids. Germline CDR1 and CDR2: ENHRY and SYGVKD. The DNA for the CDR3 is TGTGCCATCAGTACCGGGACAGGGGGCCGTTCGCAAGAGACCCAGTACTTC. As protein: CAISTGTGGRSQETQYF.

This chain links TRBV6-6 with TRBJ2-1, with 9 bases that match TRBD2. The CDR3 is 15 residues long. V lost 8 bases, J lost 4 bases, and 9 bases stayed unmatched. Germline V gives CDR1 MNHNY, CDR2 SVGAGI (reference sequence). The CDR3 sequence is CASGELAGIYNEQFF. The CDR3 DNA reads TGTGCCAGCGGAGAACTAGCGGGCATTTACAATGAGCAGTTCTTC.

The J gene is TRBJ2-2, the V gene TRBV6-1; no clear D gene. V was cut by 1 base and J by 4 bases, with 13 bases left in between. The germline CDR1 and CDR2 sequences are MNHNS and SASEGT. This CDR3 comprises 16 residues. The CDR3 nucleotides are TGTGCCAGCAGTGAAGGATTTGGGTTGGGCACCGGGGAGCTGTTTTTT. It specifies CASSEGFGLGTGELFF.

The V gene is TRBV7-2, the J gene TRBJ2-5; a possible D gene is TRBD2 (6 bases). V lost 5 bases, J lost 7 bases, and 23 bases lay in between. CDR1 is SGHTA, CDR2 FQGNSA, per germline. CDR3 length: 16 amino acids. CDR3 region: CASSLGEEGLLGTQYF. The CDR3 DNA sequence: TGTGCCAGCAGCCTTGGGGAGGAGGGCCTTCTGGGGACCCAGTACTTC.

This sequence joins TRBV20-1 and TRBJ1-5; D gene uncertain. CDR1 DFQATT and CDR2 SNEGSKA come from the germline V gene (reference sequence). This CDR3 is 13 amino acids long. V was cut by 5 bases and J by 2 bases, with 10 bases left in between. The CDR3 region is CSASTLGNQPQHF. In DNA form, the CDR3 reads TGCAGTGCTTCTACTTTAGGCAATCAGCCCCAGCATTTT.

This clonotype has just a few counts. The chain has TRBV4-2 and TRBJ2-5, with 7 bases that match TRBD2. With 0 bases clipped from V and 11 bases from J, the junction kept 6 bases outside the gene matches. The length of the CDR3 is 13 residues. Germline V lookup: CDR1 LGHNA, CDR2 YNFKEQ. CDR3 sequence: CASSQDSGREQYF. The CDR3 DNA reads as TGTGCCAGCAGCCAAGATTCCGGGCGGGAGCAGTACTTC.

CDR3 loop: CASSQDRVSYEQYF. The CDR3 bases are TGTGCCAGCAGTCAAGACAGGGTCAGCTACGAGCAGTACTTC. The V and J genes are TRBV7-6 and TRBJ2-7, with 7 bases fitting TRBD1. Looked up from germline, CDR1 is SGHVS and CDR2 is FNYEAQ. CDR3 length equals 14 residues. J was trimmed by 3 bases and V by 6 bases; bases with no gene match: 8.

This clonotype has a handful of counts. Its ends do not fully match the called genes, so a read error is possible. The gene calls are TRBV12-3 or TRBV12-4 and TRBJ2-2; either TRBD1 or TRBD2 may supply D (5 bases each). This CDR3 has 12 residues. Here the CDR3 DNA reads TGTGCCAGCAGTGCCCCGGTAGGGGAGCTGTCTTTT. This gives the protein CASSAPVGELSF.

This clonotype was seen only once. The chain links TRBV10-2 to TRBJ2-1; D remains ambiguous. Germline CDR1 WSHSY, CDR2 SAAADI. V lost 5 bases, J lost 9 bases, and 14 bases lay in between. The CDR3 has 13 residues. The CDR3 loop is CASSLSLYGEQFF. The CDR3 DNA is TGCGCCAGCAGTTTGAGTTTATATGGTGAGCAGTTCTTC.

In nucleotides, the CDR3 is TGCAGTGCTAGAACAGCTGGAAACACCATATATTTT. It is translated as CSARTAGNTIYF. The rearrangement links TRBV20-1 to TRBJ1-3; D is undetermined. This CDR3 spans 12 amino acids. Germline CDR1 reads DFQATT; CDR2 reads SNEGSKA (reference sequence). Between the trimmed V and J ends, which lost 2 bases and 2 bases, there was a span of 4 bases.

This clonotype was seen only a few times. The CDR3 reads CSATTGGNEQFF. The CDR3 DNA follows: TGCAGTGCTACAACAGGGGGTAATGAGCAGTTCTTC. The chain couples TRBV20-1 to TRBJ2-5; TRBD1 aligns across 8 bases. The DNA end is more similar to TRBJ2-1, so the J call may be wrong. This CDR3 is 12 amino acids long. The germline gives CDR1 DFQATT, CDR2 SNEGSKA (reference sequence).

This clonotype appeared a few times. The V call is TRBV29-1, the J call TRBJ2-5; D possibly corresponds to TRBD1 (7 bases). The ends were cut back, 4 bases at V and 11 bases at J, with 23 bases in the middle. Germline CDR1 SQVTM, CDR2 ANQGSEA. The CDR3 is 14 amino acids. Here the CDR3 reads CSVVGQIPPREQYF. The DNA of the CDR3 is TGCAGCGTTGTGGGACAGATCCCTCCTCGGGAGCAGTACTTC. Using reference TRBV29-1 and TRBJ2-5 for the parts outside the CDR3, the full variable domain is SAVISQKPSRDICQRGTSLTIQCQVDSQVTMMFWYRQQPGQSLTLIATANQGSEATYESGFVIDKFPISRPNLTFSTLTVSNMSPEDSSIYLCSVVGQIPPREQYFGPGTRLLVL.

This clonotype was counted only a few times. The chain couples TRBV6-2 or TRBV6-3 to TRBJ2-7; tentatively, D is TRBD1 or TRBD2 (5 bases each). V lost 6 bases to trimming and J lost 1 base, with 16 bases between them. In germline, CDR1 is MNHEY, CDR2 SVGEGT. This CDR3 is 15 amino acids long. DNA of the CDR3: TGTGCCAGCAGCTCCCCTCGGGACGGGTCCTACGAGCAGTACTTC. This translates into CASSSPRDGSYEQYF.

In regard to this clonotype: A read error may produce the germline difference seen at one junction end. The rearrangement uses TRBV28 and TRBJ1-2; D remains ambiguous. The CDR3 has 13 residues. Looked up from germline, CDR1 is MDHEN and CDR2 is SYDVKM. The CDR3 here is CASSIDENYDYTF. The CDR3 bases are TGTGCCAGCAGCATCGACGAGAACTATGACTACACCTTC.

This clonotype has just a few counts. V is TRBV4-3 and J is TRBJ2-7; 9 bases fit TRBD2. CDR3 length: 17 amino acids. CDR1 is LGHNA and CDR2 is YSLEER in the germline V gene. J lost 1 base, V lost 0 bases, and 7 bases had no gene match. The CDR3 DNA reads TGCGCCAGCAGCCAAGATAGGGCGACTAGCGGATCCTACGAGCAGTACTTC. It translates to CASSQDRATSGSYEQYF.

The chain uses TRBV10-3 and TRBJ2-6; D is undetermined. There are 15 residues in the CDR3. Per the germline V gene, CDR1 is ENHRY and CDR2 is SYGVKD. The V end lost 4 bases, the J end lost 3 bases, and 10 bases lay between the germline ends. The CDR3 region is CAISVYGGGANVLTF. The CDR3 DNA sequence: TGTGCCATCAGTGTTTATGGTGGTGGGGCCAACGTCCTGACTTTC.

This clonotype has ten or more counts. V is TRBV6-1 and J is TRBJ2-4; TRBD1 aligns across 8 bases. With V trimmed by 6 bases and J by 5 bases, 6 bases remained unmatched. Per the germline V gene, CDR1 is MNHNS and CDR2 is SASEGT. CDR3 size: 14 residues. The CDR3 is CASRRTGGENIQYF. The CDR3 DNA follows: TGTGCCAGCAGGCGCACAGGGGGTGAAAACATTCAGTACTTC.

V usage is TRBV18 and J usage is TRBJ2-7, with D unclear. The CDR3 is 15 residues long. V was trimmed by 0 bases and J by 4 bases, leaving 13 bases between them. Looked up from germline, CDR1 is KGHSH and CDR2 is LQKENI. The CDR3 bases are TGTGCCAGCTCACCACCGGGTGAACGGAAGTACGAGCAGTACTTC. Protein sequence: CASSPPGERKYEQYF.

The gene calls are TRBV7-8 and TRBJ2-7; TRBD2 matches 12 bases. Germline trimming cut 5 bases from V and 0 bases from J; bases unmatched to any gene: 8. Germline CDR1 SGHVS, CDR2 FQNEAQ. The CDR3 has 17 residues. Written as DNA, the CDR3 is TGTGCCAGCAGCCGACCCACGGGACTAGCGGGCTCCTACGAGCAGTACTTC. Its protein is CASSRPTGLAGSYEQYF.

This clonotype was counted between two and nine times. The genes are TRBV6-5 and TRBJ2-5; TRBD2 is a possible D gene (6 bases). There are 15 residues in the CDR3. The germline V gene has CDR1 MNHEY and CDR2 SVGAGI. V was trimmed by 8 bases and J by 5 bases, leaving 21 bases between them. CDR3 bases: TGTGCCAGCTACCCACGGGCCTCGGGGAGGGAGACCCAGTACTTC. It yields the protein CASYPRASGRETQYF.

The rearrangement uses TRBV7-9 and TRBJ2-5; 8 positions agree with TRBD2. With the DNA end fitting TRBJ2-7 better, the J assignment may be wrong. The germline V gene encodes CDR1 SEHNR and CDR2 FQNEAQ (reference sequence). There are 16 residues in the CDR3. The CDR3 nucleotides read TGTGCCAGCAGCAAAATCGGGACTAGACTAACCTACGAGCAGTACTTC. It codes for CASSKIGTRLTYEQYF.

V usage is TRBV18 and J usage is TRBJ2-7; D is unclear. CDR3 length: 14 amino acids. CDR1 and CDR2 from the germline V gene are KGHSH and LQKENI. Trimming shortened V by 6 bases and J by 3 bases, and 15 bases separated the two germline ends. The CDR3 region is CASSPAGRNYEQYF. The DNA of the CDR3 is TGTGCCAGCTCCCCGGCTGGCAGGAACTACGAGCAGTACTTC.